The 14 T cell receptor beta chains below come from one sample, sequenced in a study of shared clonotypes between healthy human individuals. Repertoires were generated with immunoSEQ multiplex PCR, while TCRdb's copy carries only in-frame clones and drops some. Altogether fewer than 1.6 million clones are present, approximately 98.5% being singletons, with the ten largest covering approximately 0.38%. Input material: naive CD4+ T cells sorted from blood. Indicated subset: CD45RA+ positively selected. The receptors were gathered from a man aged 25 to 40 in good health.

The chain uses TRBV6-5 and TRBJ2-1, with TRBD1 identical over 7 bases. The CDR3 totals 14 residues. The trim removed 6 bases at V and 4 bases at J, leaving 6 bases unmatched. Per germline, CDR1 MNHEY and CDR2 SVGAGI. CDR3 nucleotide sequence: TGTGCCAGCAGGCCAGGGGGTCCGTACAATGAGCAGTTCTTC. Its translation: CASRPGGPYNEQFF.

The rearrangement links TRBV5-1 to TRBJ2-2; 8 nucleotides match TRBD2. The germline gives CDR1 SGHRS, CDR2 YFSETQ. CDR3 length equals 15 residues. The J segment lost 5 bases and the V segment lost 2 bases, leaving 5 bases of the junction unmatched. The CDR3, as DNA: TGCGCCAGCAGCTTAAAGCGGGAGCTAACCGGGGAGCTGTTTTTT. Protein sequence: CASSLKRELTGELFF. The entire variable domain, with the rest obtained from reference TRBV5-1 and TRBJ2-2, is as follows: KAGVTQTPRYLIKTRGQQVTLSCSPISGHRSVSWYQQTPGQGLQFLFEYFSETQRNKGNFPGRFSGRQFSNSRSEMNVSTLELGDSALYLCASSLKRELTGELFFGEGSRLTVL.

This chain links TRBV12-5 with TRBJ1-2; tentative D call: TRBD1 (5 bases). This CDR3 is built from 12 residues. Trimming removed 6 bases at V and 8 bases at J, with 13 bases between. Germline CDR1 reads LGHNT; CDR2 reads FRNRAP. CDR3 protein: CASGDSPSGYTF. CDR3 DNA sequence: TGTGCTAGTGGAGACAGTCCGTCCGGCTACACCTTC.

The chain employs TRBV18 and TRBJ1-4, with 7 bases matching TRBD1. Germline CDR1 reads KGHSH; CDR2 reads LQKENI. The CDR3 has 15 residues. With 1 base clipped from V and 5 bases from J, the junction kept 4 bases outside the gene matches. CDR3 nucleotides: TGTGCCAGCTCACCACAGGGACAGTACAATGAAAAACTGTTTTTT. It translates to CASSPQGQYNEKLFF.

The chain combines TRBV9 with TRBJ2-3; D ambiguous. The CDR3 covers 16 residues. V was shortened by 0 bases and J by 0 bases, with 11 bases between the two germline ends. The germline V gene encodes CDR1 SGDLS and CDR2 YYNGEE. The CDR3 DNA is TGTGCCAGCAGCGTAGCTCCCACAGCTAGCACAGATACGCAGTATTTT. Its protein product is CASSVAPTASTDTQYF.

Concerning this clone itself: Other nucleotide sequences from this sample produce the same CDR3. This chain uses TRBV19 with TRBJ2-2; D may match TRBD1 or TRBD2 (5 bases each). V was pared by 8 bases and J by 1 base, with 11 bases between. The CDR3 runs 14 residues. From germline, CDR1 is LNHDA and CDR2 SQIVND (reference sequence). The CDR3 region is CASRRQGNTGELFF. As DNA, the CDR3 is TGTGCCAGTCGGAGGCAGGGGAACACCGGGGAGCTGTTTTTT.

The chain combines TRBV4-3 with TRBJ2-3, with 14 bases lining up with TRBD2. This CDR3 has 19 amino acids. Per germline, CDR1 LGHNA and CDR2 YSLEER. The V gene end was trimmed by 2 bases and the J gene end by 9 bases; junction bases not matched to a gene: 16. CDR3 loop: CASSQRGLAGDRRKGTQYF. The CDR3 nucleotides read TGCGCCAGCAGCCAACGGGGACTAGCGGGAGACCGGAGAAAGGGCACGCAGTATTTT.

The CDR3 coding sequence is TGTGCCAGCAGCTTGGCGGGATCCTACAATGAGCAGTTCTTC. This gives the protein CASSLAGSYNEQFF. The chain joins TRBV11-2 to TRBJ2-1; possibly TRBD2 for D (6 bases). Trimming took 3 bases from V and 1 from J, leaving 7 bases between them. CDR3 length: 14 amino acids. Germline V gene data show CDR1 as SGHAT and CDR2 as FQNNGV.

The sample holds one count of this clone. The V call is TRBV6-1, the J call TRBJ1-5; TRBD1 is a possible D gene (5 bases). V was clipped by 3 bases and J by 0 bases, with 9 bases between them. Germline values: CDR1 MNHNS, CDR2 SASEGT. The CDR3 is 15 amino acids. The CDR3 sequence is CASSEGRYSNQPQHF. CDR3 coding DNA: TGTGCCAGCAGTGAGGGGCGATATAGCAATCAGCCCCAGCATTTT.

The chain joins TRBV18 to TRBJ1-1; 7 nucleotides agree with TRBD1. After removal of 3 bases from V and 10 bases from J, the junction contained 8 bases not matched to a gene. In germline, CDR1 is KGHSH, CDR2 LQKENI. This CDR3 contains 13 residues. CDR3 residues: CASSPTGPLRAFF. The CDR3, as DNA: TGTGCCAGCTCACCGACAGGGCCTCTAAGAGCTTTCTTT.

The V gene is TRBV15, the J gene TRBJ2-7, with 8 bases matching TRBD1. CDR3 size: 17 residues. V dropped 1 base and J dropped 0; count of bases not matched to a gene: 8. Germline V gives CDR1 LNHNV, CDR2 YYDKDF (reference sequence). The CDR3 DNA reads TGTGCCACCAGCAGAGGACACAGGGGGGAGAGCTCCTACGAGCAGTACTTC. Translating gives CATSRGHRGESSYEQYF.

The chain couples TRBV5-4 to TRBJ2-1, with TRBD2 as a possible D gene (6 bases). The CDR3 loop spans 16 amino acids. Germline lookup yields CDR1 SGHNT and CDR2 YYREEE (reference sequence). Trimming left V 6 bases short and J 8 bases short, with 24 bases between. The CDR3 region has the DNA TGTGCCAGCACCCCCGGGACTGGGGGTCGATTTCATGAGCAGTTCTTC. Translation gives CASTPGTGGRFHEQFF. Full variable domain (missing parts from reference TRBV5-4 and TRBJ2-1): ETGVTQSPTHLIKTRGQQVTLRCSSQSGHNTVSWYQQALGQGPQFIFQYYREEENGRGNFPPRFSGLQFPNYSSELNVNALELDDSALYLCASTPGTGGRFHEQFFGPGTRLTVL.

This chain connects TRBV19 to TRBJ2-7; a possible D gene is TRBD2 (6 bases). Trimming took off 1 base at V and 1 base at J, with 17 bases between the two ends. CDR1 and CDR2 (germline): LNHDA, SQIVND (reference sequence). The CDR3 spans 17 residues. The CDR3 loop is CASSIVGSGAVSYEQYF. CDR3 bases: TGTGCCAGTAGTATAGTTGGGTCGGGAGCGGTGTCCTACGAGCAGTACTTC. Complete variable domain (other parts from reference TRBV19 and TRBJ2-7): DGGITQSPKYLFRKEGQNVTLSCEQNLNHDAMYWYRQDPGQGLRLIYYSQIVNDFQKGDIAEGYSVSREKKESFPLTVTSAQKNPTAFYLCASSIVGSGAVSYEQYFGPGTRLTVT.

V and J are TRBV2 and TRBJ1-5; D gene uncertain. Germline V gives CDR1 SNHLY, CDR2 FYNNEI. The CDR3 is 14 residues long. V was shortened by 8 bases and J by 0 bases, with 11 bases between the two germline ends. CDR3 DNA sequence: TGTGCCAGCCGAAAGGACGTTAGCAATCAGCCCCAGCATTTT. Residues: CASRKDVSNQPQHF.